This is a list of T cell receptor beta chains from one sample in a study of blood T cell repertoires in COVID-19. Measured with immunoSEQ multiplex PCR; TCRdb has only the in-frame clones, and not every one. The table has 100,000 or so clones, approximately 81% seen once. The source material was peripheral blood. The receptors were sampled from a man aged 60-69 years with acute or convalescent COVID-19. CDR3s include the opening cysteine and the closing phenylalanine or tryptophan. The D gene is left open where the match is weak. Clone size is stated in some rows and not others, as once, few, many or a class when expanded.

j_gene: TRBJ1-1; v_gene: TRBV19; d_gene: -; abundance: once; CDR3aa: CASTGWTEAFF; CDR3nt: TGTGCCTCCACGGGATGGACTGAAGCTTTCTTT
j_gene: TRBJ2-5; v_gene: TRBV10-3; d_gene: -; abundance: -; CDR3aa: CAISVGEETQYF; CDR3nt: TGTGCCATCAGCGTCGGGGAGGAGACCCAGTACTTC
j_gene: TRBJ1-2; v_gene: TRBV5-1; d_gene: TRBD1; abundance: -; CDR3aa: CASTILGQGDYGYTF; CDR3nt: TGCGCCAGCACCATCCTAGGACAGGGAGACTATGGCTACACCTTC
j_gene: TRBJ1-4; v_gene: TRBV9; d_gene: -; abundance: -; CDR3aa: CASSARQDTNEKLFF; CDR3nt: TGTGCCAGCAGCGCAAGACAGGATACTAATGAAAAACTGTTTTTT
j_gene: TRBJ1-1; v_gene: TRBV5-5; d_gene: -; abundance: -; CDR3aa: CASSNGRTEFTEAFF; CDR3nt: TGTGCCAGCAGCAACGGGAGGACAGAGTTCACTGAAGCTTTCTTT
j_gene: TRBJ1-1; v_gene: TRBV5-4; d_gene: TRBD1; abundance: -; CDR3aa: CASSDRDRGILNTEAFF; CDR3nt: TGTGCCAGCAGCGACCGGGACAGGGGGATCTTGAACACTGAAGCTTTCTTT
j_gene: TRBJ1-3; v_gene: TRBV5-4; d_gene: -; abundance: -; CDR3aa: CASSLEPQKGNTIYF; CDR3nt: TGTGCCAGCAGCTTGGAGCCCCAAAAGGGAAACACCATATATTTT
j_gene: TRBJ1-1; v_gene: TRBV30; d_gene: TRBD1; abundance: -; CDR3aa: CAWRTGGGTEAFF; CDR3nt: TGTGCCTGGAGAACAGGGGGAGGCACTGAAGCTTTCTTT
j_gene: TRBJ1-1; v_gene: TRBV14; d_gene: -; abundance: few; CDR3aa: CASSQDQNTEAFF; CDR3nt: TGTGCCAGCAGCCAAGATCAGAACACTGAAGCTTTCTTT
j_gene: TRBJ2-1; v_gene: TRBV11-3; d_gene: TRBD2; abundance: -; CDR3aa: CASSLAPLLLAGGNNEQFF; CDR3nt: TGTGCCAGCAGCTTAGCCCCACTCTTACTAGCGGGAGGTAATAATGAGCAGTTCTTC
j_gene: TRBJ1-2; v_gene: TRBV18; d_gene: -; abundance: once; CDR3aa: CASSPSDGYTF; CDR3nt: TGTGCCAGCTCACCTTCGGATGGCTACACCTTC
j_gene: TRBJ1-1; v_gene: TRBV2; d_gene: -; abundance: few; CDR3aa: CASKGFTEAFF; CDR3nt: TGTGCCTCTAAGGGGTTCACTGAAGCTTTCTTT
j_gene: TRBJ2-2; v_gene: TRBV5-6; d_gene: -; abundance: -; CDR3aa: CASSPRGNTGELFF; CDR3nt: TGTGCCAGCAGCCCCCGGGGGAACACCGGGGAGCTGTTTTTT
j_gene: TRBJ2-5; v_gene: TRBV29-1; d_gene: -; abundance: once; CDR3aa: CSVDGAQETQYF; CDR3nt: TGCAGCGTTGATGGGGCTCAAGAGACCCAGTACTTC
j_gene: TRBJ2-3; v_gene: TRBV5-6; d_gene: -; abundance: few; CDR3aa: CASSLGRHADTQYF; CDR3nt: TGTGCCAGCAGCTTGGGCAGGCATGCAGATACGCAGTATTTT
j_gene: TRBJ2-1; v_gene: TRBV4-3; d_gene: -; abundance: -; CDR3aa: CASSQVGQGNEQFF; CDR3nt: TGCGCCAGCAGCCAAGTAGGGCAGGGCAATGAGCAGTTCTTC
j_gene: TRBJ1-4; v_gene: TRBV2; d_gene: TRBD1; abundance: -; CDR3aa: CASGRQGAIEKLFF; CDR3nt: TGTGCCAGCGGCCGACAGGGGGCCATTGAAAAACTGTTTTTT
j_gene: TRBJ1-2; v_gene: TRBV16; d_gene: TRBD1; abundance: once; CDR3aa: CASSHSGTGGFYGYTF; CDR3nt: TGTGCCAGCAGCCATTCCGGGACAGGAGGATTCTATGGCTACACCTTC
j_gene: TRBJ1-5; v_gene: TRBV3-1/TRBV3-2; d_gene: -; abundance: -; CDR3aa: CASSQGGLNQPQHF; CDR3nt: TGTGCCAGCAGCCAAGGAGGGTTAAATCAGCCCCAGCATTTT
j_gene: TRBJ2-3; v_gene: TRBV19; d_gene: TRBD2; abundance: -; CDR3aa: CASSMGSGRARSTDTQYF; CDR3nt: TGTGCCAGTAGTATGGGAAGCGGGAGGGCTCGTAGCACAGATACGCAGTATTTT
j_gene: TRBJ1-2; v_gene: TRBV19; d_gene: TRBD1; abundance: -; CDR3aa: CASSARDRGNYGYTF; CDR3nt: TGTGCCAGTAGTGCCCGGGACAGGGGCAACTATGGCTACACCTTC
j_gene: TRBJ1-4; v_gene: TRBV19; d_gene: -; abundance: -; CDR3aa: CASSTARGRTNEKLFF; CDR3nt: TGTGCCAGTAGTACGGCCCGAGGGAGAACTAATGAAAAACTGTTTTTT
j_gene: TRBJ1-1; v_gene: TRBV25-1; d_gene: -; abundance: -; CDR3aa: CASSGGQNTEAFF; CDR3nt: TGTGCCAGCAGTGGTGGACAGAACACTGAAGCTTTCTTT
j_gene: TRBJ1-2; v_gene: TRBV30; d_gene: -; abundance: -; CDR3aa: CAWSPPRSGYTF; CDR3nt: TGTGCCTGGAGTCCCCCGCGTTCCGGCTACACCTTC
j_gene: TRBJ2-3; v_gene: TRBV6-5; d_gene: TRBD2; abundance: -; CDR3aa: CASSTGTTRPNTQYF; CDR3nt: TGTGCCAGCAGCACCGGGACTACGAGACCGAATACGCAGTATTTT
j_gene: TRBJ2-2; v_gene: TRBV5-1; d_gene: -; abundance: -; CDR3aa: CASSLARGRTGELFF; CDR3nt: TGCGCCAGCAGCTTGGCCAGGGGAAGGACCGGGGAGCTGTTTTTT
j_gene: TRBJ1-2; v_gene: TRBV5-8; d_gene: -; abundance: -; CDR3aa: CASSLGDLEGYGYTF; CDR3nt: TGTGCCAGCAGCTTGGGGGACTTAGAGGGCTATGGCTACACCTTC
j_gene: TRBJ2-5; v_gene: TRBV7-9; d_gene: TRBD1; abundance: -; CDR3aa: CASSTLGQGRGETQYF; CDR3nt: TGTGCCAGCAGCACACTCGGACAGGGGAGGGGAGAGACCCAGTACTTC
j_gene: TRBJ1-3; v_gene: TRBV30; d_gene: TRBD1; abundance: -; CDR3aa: CAWYKTGARNTIYF; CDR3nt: TGTGCCTGGTATAAAACAGGGGCAAGAAACACCATATATTTT
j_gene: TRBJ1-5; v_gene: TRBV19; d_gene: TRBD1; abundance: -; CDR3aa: CASSIGDRRQPQHF; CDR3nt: TGTGCCAGTAGTATCGGGGACAGAAGGCAGCCCCAGCATTTT
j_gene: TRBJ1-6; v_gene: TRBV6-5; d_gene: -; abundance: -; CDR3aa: CASSRDRDESLHF; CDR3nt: TGTGCCAGCAGTCGTGACAGAGATGAGTCCCTCCACTTT
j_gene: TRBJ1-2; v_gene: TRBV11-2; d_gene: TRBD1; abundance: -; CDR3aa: CASSWDRAAGYTF; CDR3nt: TGTGCCAGCAGCTGGGACAGGGCGGCTGGCTACACCTTC
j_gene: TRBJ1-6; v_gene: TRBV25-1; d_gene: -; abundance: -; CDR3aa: CASTQGYQRSPLHF; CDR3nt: TGTGCCAGCACACAGGGTTATCAGAGATCACCCCTCCACTTT
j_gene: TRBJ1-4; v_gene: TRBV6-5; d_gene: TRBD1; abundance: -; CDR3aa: CASRIQGSLNEKLFF; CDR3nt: TGTGCCAGCAGGATACAGGGGTCTTTGAATGAAAAACTGTTTTTT
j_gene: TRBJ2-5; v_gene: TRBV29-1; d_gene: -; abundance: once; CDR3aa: CSVWGERETQYF; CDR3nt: TGCAGCGTCTGGGGGGAACGGGAGACCCAGTACTTC
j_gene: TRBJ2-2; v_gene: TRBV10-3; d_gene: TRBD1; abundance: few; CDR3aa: CAIRDREAGELFF; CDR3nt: TGTGCCATAAGGGACAGGGAGGCCGGGGAGCTGTTTTTT
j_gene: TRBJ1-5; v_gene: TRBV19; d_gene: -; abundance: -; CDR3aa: CASSTPRGNQPQHF; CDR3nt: TGTGCCAGTAGTACCCCACGGGGCAATCAGCCCCAGCATTTT
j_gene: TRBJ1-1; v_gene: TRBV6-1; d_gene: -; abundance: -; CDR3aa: CASSETAFNTEAFF; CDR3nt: TGTGCCAGCAGTGAAACAGCCTTTAACACTGAAGCTTTCTTT
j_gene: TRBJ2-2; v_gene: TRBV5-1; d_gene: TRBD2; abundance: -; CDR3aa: CASSPRTSGELNTGELFF; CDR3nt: TGCGCCAGCAGCCCTAGGACTAGCGGGGAATTAAACACCGGGGAGCTGTTTTTT
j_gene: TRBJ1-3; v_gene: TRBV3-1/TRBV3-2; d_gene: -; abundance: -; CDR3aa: CASSPSGISGNTIYF; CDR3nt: TGTGCCAGCAGCCCCTCAGGGATATCTGGAAACACCATATATTTT
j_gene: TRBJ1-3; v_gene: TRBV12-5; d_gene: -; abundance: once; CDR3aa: CASGLVRRISLGISGNTIYF; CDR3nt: TGTGCTAGTGGTTTGGTACGGAGGATCTCGCTAGGGATCTCTGGAAACACCATATATTTT
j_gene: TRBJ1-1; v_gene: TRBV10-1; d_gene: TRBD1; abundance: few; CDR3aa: CASSEGQGTYTEAFF; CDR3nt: TGCGCCAGCAGTGAAGGACAGGGAACTTACACTGAAGCTTTCTTT
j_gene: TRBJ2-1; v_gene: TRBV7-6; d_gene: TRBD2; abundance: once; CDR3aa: CASSLAYGREGGNEQFF; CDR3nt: TGTGCCAGCAGCTTAGCGTACGGGCGGGAGGGGGGAAATGAGCAGTTCTTC